This T cell receptor (beta chain) appears in the sequencing data of a study of CD8 T cells in Susac syndrome (dated by TCRdb to between 2019 and 2020). Study-wide context: Whether CD8+ T cell activation and differentiation in Susac syndrome was antigen driven was tested using repertoire sequencing.

Notes on this clonotype: Which antigen it targets is not known. Qualities for individual bases were not recorded, and no much larger clone is one base off.

RNA was extracted with the RNeasy kit and roughly 0.45 to 1 ug was reverse transcribed using random hexamers. The immunoSEQ multiplex PCR assay, which covers 54 Vbeta and 13 Jbeta segments, was used to amplify TCR beta CDR3 regions. PCR amplification bias was corrected using a synthetic template baseline for primer optimization and computational correction. Per the original workflow: Reads were assigned to V, D and J genes according to IMGT and analyzed in immunoSEQ Analyzer, with only productive sequences retained. Clonality was computed as one minus Shannon entropy normalized by log2 of the number of productive unique sequences. For each patient and control, public and private clones were evaluated within the 100 most prevalent clones. Susac-specific clones were defined as absent from healthy and MS cohorts, over a thousand published viral clones and other ImmuneACCESS disease sequences. The public reads were quality trimmed at Q25 with fastp and then assembled into clones with MiXCR by TCRdb, keeping productive beta chains. Here each entry gathers all rows of one CDR3 protein and keeps the most common genes and DNA. What appears here as the V and J calls and clone size reflects TCRdb's work, not the paper's. The sample table shows around 200,000 distinct CDR3 sequences, and 85% to 95% are seen once. The top ten constitute approximately 0.1% of the sample.

Summary of the overall study and its limitations: The number of individuals in the TCR sequencing and HLA analysis was acknowledged as relatively small.

The trim is 7 bases for V and 4 bases for J, with a gap of 19 bases between the germline ends. Per the germline V gene, SGHVS is the CDR1 and FQNEAQ is the CDR2. The CDR3 numbers 15 residues from cysteine through phenylalanine. Only the CDR3 part of the read is kept: 45 bases, read in frame from the first base. Peripheral blood CD8+ and CD4+ T cells from healthy donors, Susac syndrome patients and multiple sclerosis patients were profiled using high-throughput TCR beta sequencing. Healthy donors were included as age- and sex-matched controls. Bulk CD8+ and CD4+ T cells were purified by magnetic negative isolation, while CD8+ TEMRA cells were enriched using FACS. Blood was drawn into EDTA tubes, processed within 24 hours, and PBMCs were isolated by density gradient centrifugation. PBMCs intended for TCR sequencing were frozen in liquid nitrogen and were later thawed in a 37 degrees C water bath. Purity of sorted or isolated CD4+, CD8+ and CD8+ TEMRA cells was at least 90%.

The TCR was taken from a human donor in good health. The V and J genes are TRBV7-8 and TRBJ2-5; TRBD2 is a weak D gene call, 5 bases matching. Sample: CD4+ T cells from PBMCs. The CDR3 region: CASIPRRTGRETQYF. In nucleotides, the sequence is TGTGCCAGCATCCCGCGACGAACGGGAAGAGAGACCCAGTACTTC.